This entry features one TCR beta chain sequence. Enrollment of patients from Seattle took place during active infection, with longitudinal follow-up. The sample comes from a study of blood T cell repertoires in COVID-19. In the study overall: From the United States, Italy and Spain came samples of acute and convalescent COVID-19. PBMCs, B-cell-depleted T cells, or T cells were the source of the cDNA or gDNA that made up the material.

The V gene's germline CDR1 is SGHTS and CDR2 YDEGEE. The CDR3 totals 14 residues. After removal of 5 bases from V and 0 bases from J, the junction contained 3 bases not matched to a gene. Authors' analysis steps: Amplification from reference gene primers served as the basis for estimated nucleated cell counts. Produced via immunoSEQ multiplex PCR; TCRdb's table is partial and in-frame only. That table is the source of V, J and clone size, and D and trimming were worked out from the DNA. The top ten hold about 2.1% of the sample, which has roughly 410,000 clones, about 89% seen once. The receptor's source is a woman between 55 and 75 years old with COVID-19, enrolled during active disease. Sequencing used peripheral blood. This chain links TRBV5-8 with TRBJ2-3, with 7 bases identical to TRBD1. The CDR3, as DNA: TGTGCCAGCAGGAACAGGGGAAGCACAGATACGCAGTATTTT. It yields the protein CASRNRGSTDTQYF.